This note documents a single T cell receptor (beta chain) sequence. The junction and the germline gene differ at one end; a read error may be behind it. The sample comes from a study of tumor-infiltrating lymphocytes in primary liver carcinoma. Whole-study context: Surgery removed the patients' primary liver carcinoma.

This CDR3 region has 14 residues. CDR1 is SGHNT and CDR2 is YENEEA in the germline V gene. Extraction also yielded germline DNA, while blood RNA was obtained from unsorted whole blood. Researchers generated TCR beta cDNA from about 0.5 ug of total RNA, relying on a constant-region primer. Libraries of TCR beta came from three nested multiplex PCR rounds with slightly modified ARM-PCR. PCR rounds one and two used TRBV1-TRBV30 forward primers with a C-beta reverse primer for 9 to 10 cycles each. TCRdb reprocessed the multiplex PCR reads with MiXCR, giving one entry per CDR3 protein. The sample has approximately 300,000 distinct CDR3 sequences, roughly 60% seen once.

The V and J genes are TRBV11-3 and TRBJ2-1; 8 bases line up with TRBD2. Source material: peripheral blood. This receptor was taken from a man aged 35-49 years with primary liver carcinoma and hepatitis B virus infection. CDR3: CACSLGLAGNEQFF. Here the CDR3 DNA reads TGTGCCTGCAGCCTCGGGCTAGCGGGCAATGAGCAGTTCTTC.